This entry is about one T cell receptor beta chain. Its antigen is undetermined. TCRdb's table, derived via immunoSEQ multiplex PCR, lists solely in-frame clones and lacks some. There are 35,000 to 40,000 clones in the sample; 90% to 95% occur only once, and around 3.4% lies in the top ten. This sample is part of a study of cytomegalovirus exposure and HLA in healthy donors. Overall study: The use of the same platform for the 120 or so validation repertoires and the 550 to 850 first-cohort repertoires was reported by a later analysis.

The study, taken as a whole, reports: Reports described diagnosis of cytomegalovirus status by the classifier as highly specific and sensitive.

From germline, CDR1 is MDHEN and CDR2 SYDVKM. The ends were cut back, 3 bases at V and 3 bases at J, with 9 bases in the middle. The CDR3 has 13 residues. The chain is built from TRBV28 and TRBJ2-7; no clear D. The clonotype was recovered from a man between 18 and 29 years old in good health and CMV-seronegative. Sequencing input: PBMCs. The DNA of the CDR3 is TGTGCCAGCAGTTTGAGCGCAGTCTACGAGCAGTACTTC. The encoded protein is CASSLSAVYEQYF.